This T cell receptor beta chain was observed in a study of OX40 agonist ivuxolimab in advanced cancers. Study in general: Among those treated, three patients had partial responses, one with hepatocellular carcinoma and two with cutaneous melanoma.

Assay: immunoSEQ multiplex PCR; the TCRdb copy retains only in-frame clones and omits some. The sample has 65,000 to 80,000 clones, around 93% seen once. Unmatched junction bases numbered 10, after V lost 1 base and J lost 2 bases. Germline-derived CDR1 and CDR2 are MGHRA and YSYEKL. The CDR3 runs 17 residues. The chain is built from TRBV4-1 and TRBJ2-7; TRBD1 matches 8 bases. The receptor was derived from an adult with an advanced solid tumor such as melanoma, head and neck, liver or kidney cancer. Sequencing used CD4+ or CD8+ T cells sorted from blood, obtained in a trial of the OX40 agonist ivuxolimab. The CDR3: CASSQVSTGTGAYEQYF. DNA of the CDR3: TGCGCCAGCAGCCAAGTTTCTACCGGGACAGGCGCCTACGAGCAGTACTTC.